One sample yielded the 24 T cell receptor beta chains listed below, sequenced in a study of T cell repertoires in cytomegalovirus infection. MiXCR was run by TCRdb on the reads, yielding one entry per CDR3 protein. This sample has about 150,000 distinct CDR3 sequences, with 17% found just once. Material for sequencing was CD8+ T cells from PBMCs. The source is a human donor in good health (CMV status not recorded). Some clones in this sample may be carry-over from other donors' samples.

The chain carries TRBV11-2 and TRBJ2-2; 7 positions match TRBD1. The germline CDR1 and CDR2 sequences are SGHAT and FQNNGV. The CDR3 is 12 residues long. Losses at the gene ends were 5 bases for V and 10 bases for J; bases not matched to a gene: 4. The CDR3 is CASSHTGEELFF. For the CDR3, the DNA is TGTGCCAGCAGCCATACAGGGGAGGAGCTGTTTTTT.

The table lists this clonotype with a few counts. The chain has TRBV7-2 and TRBJ2-7; D may be TRBD2 (5 bases). CDR1 is SGHTA and CDR2 is FQGNSA in the germline V gene. This CDR3 region has 14 residues. Deletions cut 1 base from V and 0 bases from J, with 7 bases between. CDR3 DNA sequence: TGTGCCAGCAGCTTAGAACGGGGCTCCTACGAGCAGTACTTC. Amino acids: CASSLERGSYEQYF.

This clonotype was seen a few times. The chain links TRBV11-3 to TRBJ2-1; TRBD1 aligns across 7 bases. CDR1 SGHNT and CDR2 YENEEA come from the germline V gene. With V trimmed by 8 bases and J by 8 bases, 15 bases remained unmatched. The CDR3 length is 15 residues. The CDR3 protein is CASSPTIQGVHEQFF. The CDR3 bases are TGTGCCAGCTCTCCAACTATTCAGGGGGTGCATGAGCAGTTCTTC.

In this sample, this clonotype turned up a few times. Here the CDR3 DNA reads TGTGCCAGCAGGCTGAGCGCATGGAGCTCTGGAAACACCATATATTTT. This sequence encodes CASRLSAWSSGNTIYF. J is TRBJ1-3 and V is TRBV28; D is uncertain. Germline lookup yields CDR1 MDHEN and CDR2 SYDVKM. Trimming removed 6 bases at V and 0 bases at J, with 15 bases between. The CDR3 length is 16 residues. Supplemented by reference TRBV28 and TRBJ1-3, the full variable domain reads DVKVTQSSRYLVKRTGEKVFLECVQDMDHENMFWYRQDPGLGLRLIYFSYDVKMKEKGDIPEGYSVSREKKERFSLILESASTNQTSMYLCASRLSAWSSGNTIYFGEGSWLTVV.

This clonotype was seen more than once but under ten times. This chain links TRBV7-6 with TRBJ2-3; TRBD1 agrees at 7 bases. The CDR3 extends over 16 amino acids. The junction had 8 bases not matched to a gene; V was cut back by 3 bases and J by 2 bases. Per germline, CDR1 SGHVS and CDR2 FNYEAQ. The CDR3, as DNA: TGTGCCAGCAGCTTGCGGACAGGCCCACCCACAGATACGCAGTATTTT. This sequence encodes CASSLRTGPPTDTQYF.

The chain links TRBV5-4 to TRBJ1-6; no definite D call. The length of the CDR3 is 16 residues. Trimming took off 6 bases at V and 5 bases at J, with 18 bases between the two ends. The germline V gene encodes CDR1 SGHNT and CDR2 YYREEE (reference sequence). The CDR3 nucleotides are TGTGCCAGCACTCAATTCCCCCGGAAGGATAATTCACCCCTCCACTTT. It encodes CASTQFPRKDNSPLHF.

This clonotype was picked up a small number of times. The chain employs TRBV7-3 and TRBJ2-1; 7 bases are a match to TRBD1. V was pared by 0 bases and J by 10 bases, with 6 bases of the junction left unmatched. The CDR3 spans 14 residues. Per the germline V gene, CDR1 is SGHTA and CDR2 is FQGTGA. CDR3 sequence reads: CASSLTQDRNEQFF. Here the CDR3 DNA reads TGTGCCAGCAGCTTAACGCAGGACAGGAACGAGCAGTTCTTC.

This clonotype has just a few counts. This chain links TRBV7-9 with TRBJ2-7; D ambiguous. V lost 5 bases and J 4 bases, leaving 15 bases between the germline ends. The CDR3 extends over 14 amino acids. Germline lookup yields CDR1 SEHNR and CDR2 FQNEAQ (reference sequence). The DNA of the CDR3 is TGTGCCAGCAGCGGTGGCCTTCTGGGGTACGAGCAGTACTTC. This gives the protein CASSGGLLGYEQYF.

The table lists this clonotype with a few counts. This chain links TRBV7-3 with TRBJ2-1; 13 bases fit TRBD2. V gave up 4 bases and J gave up 7 bases; unmatched junction bases: 7. The CDR3 is 16 residues long. Germline CDR1 reads SGHTA; CDR2 reads FQGTGA. The CDR3 protein is CASSSLTSGRANEQFF. The CDR3 DNA reads TGTGCCAGCAGCTCTCTAACTAGCGGGAGGGCTAATGAGCAGTTCTTC.

The chain uses TRBV6-5 and TRBJ1-2; D is unresolved. The CDR3 loop spans 14 amino acids. V lost 7 bases, J lost 0 bases, and 12 bases lay in between. Germline V gene lookup returns CDR1 MNHEY and CDR2 SVGAGI. DNA for the CDR3: TGTGCCAGCAAGCTCCCCGGGACTAACTATGGCTACACCTTC. Protein sequence: CASKLPGTNYGYTF.

In this sample, this clonotype turned up a few times. This sequence joins TRBV7-2 and TRBJ2-1; 10 positions match TRBD1. The length of the CDR3 is 15 residues. Germline V CDR1 and CDR2: SGHTA, FQGNSA. Trimming took 1 base from V and 8 from J; bases not matched to a gene: 5. In DNA, the CDR3 is TGTGCCAGCAGCTTAGTGGACAGGGGGTTCGATGAGCAGTTCTTC. Its protein product is CASSLVDRGFDEQFF.

The chain recombines TRBV28 with TRBJ1-6; 7 bases fit TRBD1. V was pared by 6 bases and J by 5 bases, with 7 bases of the junction left unmatched. The CDR3 extends over 15 amino acids. The germline V gene has CDR1 MDHEN and CDR2 SYDVKM. This chain's CDR3 is CASRTGSGDNSPLHF. As DNA, the CDR3 is TGTGCCAGCAGGACAGGGTCGGGGGATAATTCACCCCTCCACTTT.

The V and J genes are TRBV4-3 and TRBJ2-7, with 8 bases lining up with TRBD2. Germline loops: CDR1 LGHNA, CDR2 YSLEER. With 3 bases clipped from V and 0 bases from J, the junction kept 4 bases outside the gene matches. This CDR3 has 15 amino acids. The CDR3 DNA sequence: TGCGCCAGCAGCCAGCTTAGCGGGAACTCCTACGAGCAGTACTTC. Translated, it gives CASSQLSGNSYEQYF.

V is TRBV6-2 or TRBV6-3 and J is TRBJ1-5; possibly TRBD1 for D (5 bases). CDR3 length: 14 amino acids. Germline CDR1 and CDR2: MNHEY and SVGEGT. Trimming left V 6 bases short and J 7 bases short, with 16 bases between. The CDR3 nucleotides are TGTGCCAGCAGGTACGGGGGGAGGAGGCAGCCCCAGCATTTT. The encoded protein is CASRYGGRRQPQHF.

This clonotype was observed a few times. The gene calls are TRBV7-2 and TRBJ1-2; 10 bases agree with TRBD1. The V gene's germline CDR1 is SGHTA and CDR2 FQGNSA. CDR3 size: 14 residues. Trimming at V came to 5 bases and at J to 5 bases, leaving 5 bases not matched to a gene. The CDR3 bases are TGTGCCAGCAGCCGGACAGGGGGTGGTTATGGCTACACCTTC. Residues: CASSRTGGGYGYTF.

V usage is TRBV7-9 and J usage is TRBJ1-2, with D possibly matching TRBD1 (5 bases). The length of the CDR3 is 14 residues. The V gene lost 2 bases and the J gene lost 2 bases, with 9 bases spanning the gap. From germline, CDR1 is SEHNR and CDR2 FQNEAQ (reference sequence). CDR3 amino acids: CASSLSRDNYGYTF. The CDR3 coding sequence is TGTGCCAGCAGCTTATCTAGGGACAACTATGGCTACACCTTC.

The table lists this clonotype with a few counts. The chain combines TRBV28 with TRBJ1-1; the D is unclear. The CDR3 spans 15 residues. Germline V gene sequence: CDR1 MDHEN, CDR2 SYDVKM. V gave up 3 bases and J gave up 4 bases, with 15 bases separating them. The DNA for the CDR3 is TGTGCCAGCAGTTTTGGTAGGGCGGTGTTCACTGAAGCTTTCTTT. This gives the protein CASSFGRAVFTEAFF.

The gene calls are TRBV6-2 or TRBV6-3 and TRBJ1-1; D unclear. The germline gives CDR1 MNHEY, CDR2 SVGEGT. This CDR3 has 15 residues. V was clipped by 0 bases and J by 6 bases, with 14 bases between them. CDR3 loop: CASSYSILGSPEAFF. CDR3 in DNA: TGTGCCAGCAGTTACTCGATATTAGGCAGCCCTGAAGCTTTCTTT.

The chain recombines TRBV24-1 with TRBJ1-1, with D possibly being TRBD1 (5 bases). V lost 2 bases and J lost 7, with 22 bases in between. This CDR3 comprises 17 residues. Germline V gene lookup returns CDR1 KGHDR and CDR2 SFDVKD. The CDR3 DNA is TGTGCCACCAGTGATTGGGAGCGTGGGGGGGAGCTCCGTGAAGCTTTCTTT. Translated: CATSDWERGGELREAFF.

The V call is TRBV7-2, the J call TRBJ1-5; weak D call: TRBD1 (6 bases). Trimming removed 4 bases from V and 8 bases from J, with 15 bases in between. This CDR3 comprises 14 residues. CDR1 and CDR2 (germline): SGHTA, FQGNSA. CDR3 coding DNA: TGTGCCAGCAGCTCCCTCCAGGGGCTCGAGCCCCAGCATTTT. This gives the protein CASSSLQGLEPQHF. Filled out from reference TRBV7-2 and TRBJ1-5, the complete variable domain reads GAGVSQSPSNKVTEKGKDVELRCDPISGHTALYWYRQSLGQGLEFLIYFQGNSAPDKSGLPSDRFSAERTGGSVSTLTIQRTQQEDSAVYLCASSSLQGLEPQHFGDGTRLSIL.

On this clonotype itself: The junction and the germline gene differ at one end; a read error may be behind it. The CDR3 is CASSFMDRGFDEQFF. The CDR3 nucleotides are TGCGCTAGCAGCTTCATGGACAGGGGCTTTGATGAGCAGTTCTTC. This chain links TRBV5-1 with TRBJ2-1, with TRBD1 identical over 9 bases. CDR1 and CDR2 from the germline V gene are SGHRS and YFSETQ. The CDR3 loop spans 15 amino acids.

The chain links TRBV20-1 to TRBJ2-1; D is perhaps TRBD2 (6 bases). The CDR3 spans 14 residues. The germline gives CDR1 DFQATT, CDR2 SNEGSKA (reference sequence). V was pared by 6 bases and J by 6 bases, with 18 bases between. In DNA, the CDR3 is TGCAGTGCGAGGGTGTTGGAGGGTCTCAATGAGCAGTTCTTC. Protein: CSARVLEGLNEQFF.

This clonotype has a handful of counts. This chain joins TRBV7-2 and TRBJ1-5; D is possibly TRBD1 (5 bases). Germline assignment: CDR1 SGHTA and CDR2 FQGNSA. The CDR3 covers 16 residues. V gave up 2 bases and J gave up 0 bases, with 11 bases separating them. The CDR3 region is CASSLWGGYSNQPQHF. CDR3 in DNA: TGTGCCAGCAGCTTATGGGGGGGGTATAGCAATCAGCCCCAGCATTTT. The complete variable domain, with remaining parts taken from reference TRBV7-2 and TRBJ1-5, reads GAGVSQSPSNKVTEKGKDVELRCDPISGHTALYWYRQSLGQGLEFLIYFQGNSAPDKSGLPSDRFSAERTGGSVSTLTIQRTQQEDSAVYLCASSLWGGYSNQPQHFGDGTRLSIL.

This clonotype came up many times. The chain is built from TRBV7-2 and TRBJ2-1; D is unresolved. In germline, CDR1 is SGHTA, CDR2 FQGNSA. Trimming left V 5 bases short and J 5 bases short, with 13 bases between. The CDR3 is made up of 14 amino acids. CDR3 sequence (DNA): TGTGCCAGCAGCCCGTTGAACCCCCACAATGAGCAGTTCTTC. It codes for CASSPLNPHNEQFF.